These T cell receptor beta chains were read from a single sample in a study of cytotoxic CD8 clonotypes in ibrutinib-treated CLL. Using immunoSEQ multiplex PCR, the repertoire was profiled, and TCRdb retains in-frame clones only, with some absent. This table has 30,000 to 50,000 clones, around 67% appearing once. The specimen was PBMCs, collected at disease progression, from a patient treated with ibrutinib. The receptors come from a human donor with chronic lymphocytic leukemia. Each CDR3 is given with its conserved first and last residue. A D gene is named only where the DNA matches it firmly. The size entry is marked missing in some rows and otherwise reads once, few, many or a size class.

- - TRBJ2-7 TRBV5-1 TGCGCCAGCAGCTTAGGGGGGCACTACGAGCAGTACTTC CASSLGGHYEQYF
- TRBD1 TRBJ1-2 TRBV20-1 TGCAGTGCGAGACAGGGACGTGGCTACACCTTC CSARQGRGYTF
once TRBD2 TRBJ2-7 TRBV11-2 TGTGCCAGCAGCTTAATGCGGGAGGCATACGAGCAGTACTTC CASSLMREAYEQYF
few TRBD2 TRBJ2-1 TRBV2 TGTGCCAGCAGTGGGGCGGGAGTCGTCTACAATGAGCAGTTCTTC CASSGAGVVYNEQFF
few TRBD2 TRBJ2-3 TRBV10-3 TGTGCCATCAGCGAAACTAGCGGCCTGGGGCCAGATACGCAGTATTTT CAISETSGLGPDTQYF
few - TRBJ2-1 TRBV7-3 TGTGCCAGCAGCTTATTGGTGAGCTCCTACAATGAGCAGTTCTTC CASSLLVSSYNEQFF
- TRBD2 TRBJ2-7 TRBV7-2 TGTGCCAGCAGCTTGGTTAGCGGGAGTGGGTACGAGCAGTACTTC CASSLVSGSGYEQYF
- TRBD2 TRBJ2-2 TRBV5-3 TGTGCCAGAAGCTTGGCTAGCGGGAGGGCCTCTACCGGGGAGCTGTTTTTT CARSLASGRASTGELFF
- - TRBJ2-7 TRBV11-2 TGTGCCAGCAGCTTAGATCTACAGGACTACGAGCAGTACTTC CASSLDLQDYEQYF
- - TRBJ2-7 TRBV28 TGTGCTTCAGGCGGCACTTCCTACGAGCAGTACTTC CASGGTSYEQYF
- - TRBJ1-5 TRBV6-1 TGTGCCAGCAGTGAAGGGCCCAGTTTGGTGGGGCATTTT CASSEGPSLVGHF
few - TRBJ2-7 TRBV5-6 TGTGCCAGCAGGGGCGGCGTGGCAGGGAATACCTACGAGCAGTACTTC CASRGGVAGNTYEQYF
- TRBD2 TRBJ2-7 TRBV30 TGTGCCTGGATGAACGGGGGGTCCTACGAGCAGTACTTC CAWMNGGSYEQYF
few TRBD2 TRBJ2-1 TRBV14 TGTGCCAGCAGCCAAGCCGGGGTAGCGGGGTCCTCCTACAATGAGCAGTTCTTC CASSQAGVAGSSYNEQFF
- - TRBJ2-1 TRBV18 TGTGCCAGCTCCGGTAGAGAGGGTTCGAATGAGCAGTTCTTC CASSGREGSNEQFF
- - TRBJ2-5 TRBV30 TGTGCCTGGAGTGTCCCCGTGTCGGACAGACAAGAGACCCAGTACTTC CAWSVPVSDRQETQYF
few - TRBJ2-5 TRBV2 TGTGCCAGCAGTGAAGATTGGGGGAGAGAGACCCAGTACTTC CASSEDWGRETQYF
once - TRBJ2-7 TRBV28 TGTGCCAGCAGCCGACCGGGACCTTGGGCCTACGAGCAGTACTTC CASSRPGPWAYEQYF
few TRBD1 TRBJ1-1 TRBV7-2 TGTGCCAGCAGCCATGGGACAGCAACTGAAGCTTTCTTT CASSHGTATEAFF
- TRBD1 TRBJ1-3 TRBV18 TGTGCCAGCTCCCCGAACGCCCAGGGGGCAATCTCTGGAAACACCATATATTTT CASSPNAQGAISGNTIYF
- - TRBJ1-4 TRBV29-1 TGCAGCGCCCGACAGACAAAACCCCCGGGACTGTTTTTT CSARQTKPPGLFF
once - TRBJ2-1 TRBV4-3 TGCGCCAGCAGCCAAGATCTTGCGGGCGGTGAGCAGTTCTTC CASSQDLAGGEQFF
- TRBD1 TRBJ1-5 TRBV19 TGTGCCAGTACCACTGGGACAGGGATTCGTCAGCCCCAGCATTTT CASTTGTGIRQPQHF
- - TRBJ2-1 TRBV7-2 TGTGCCAGCAGCCAGGGGACGGCCAATGAGCAGTTCTTC CASSQGTANEQFF
- TRBD2 TRBJ2-1 TRBV19 TGTGCCAGTAAAATGGTGGGAGGGCCAGTCAATGAGCAGTTCTTC CASKMVGGPVNEQFF
- - TRBJ2-3 TRBV25-1 TGTGCCAGCAGTGAGATGCAGGGGACTCGCGGAGATACGCAGTATTTT CASSEMQGTRGDTQYF
- TRBD2 TRBJ2-1 TRBV19 TGTGCCAGTAGTCCCGGGACTAGCGGGAGGGCGAGGATGTTCTTC CASSPGTSGRARMFF
- - TRBJ1-1 TRBV7-9 TGTGCCAGCAGCTTAGCCCGAGTGAACACTGAAGCTTTCTTT CASSLARVNTEAFF
- - TRBJ1-2 TRBV29-1 TGCAGCGCATCTACGTCGGGGGGGAACTATGGCTACACCTTC CSASTSGGNYGYTF
few TRBD1 TRBJ2-1 TRBV6-1 TGTGCCAGCACCCCGGTACAGGGGCCCGGGCAGTTCTTC CASTPVQGPGQFF
- - TRBJ2-3 TRBV10-3 TGTGCCATCAGTGAGCTAGCGACCAGCACAGATACGCAGTATTTT CAISELATSTDTQYF
- TRBD1 TRBJ2-3 TRBV23-1 TGCGCCAGCAGTCAATACAGGGGGCGAACAGATACGCAGTATTTT CASSQYRGRTDTQYF
- - TRBJ1-5 TRBV5-5 TGTGCCAGCAGCTTGGCTTTCGGGGCGGTTCAGCCCCAGCATTTT CASSLAFGAVQPQHF
- - TRBJ2-7 TRBV21-1 TGTGCCAGCAGCAAACGGGATGGGGACAGAACCTACGAGCAGTACTTC CASSKRDGDRTYEQYF
- - TRBJ2-7 TRBV7-2 TGTGCCAGCGGCCGAGGTGGGCGGGTTGGTTCCGAGCAGTACTTC CASGRGGRVGSEQYF
- TRBD2 TRBJ2-5 TRBV29-1 TGCAGCGTTGTCGGACTAGCGATAAGTTTGGGGGAGACCCAGTACTTC CSVVGLAISLGETQYF
- TRBD2 TRBJ2-7 TRBV10-3 TGTGCCATCAGTGAGGCGGGACTAGCGGACTTCTCCTACGAGCAGTACTTC CAISEAGLADFSYEQYF
few - TRBJ2-5 TRBV11-3 TGTGCCAGCAGCCGACTGTCCGGCCGGGAGACCCAGTACTTC CASSRLSGRETQYF
- - TRBJ1-5 TRBV11-1 TGTGCCAGCAGCTTGGACAGCAATCAGCCCCAGCATTTT CASSLDSNQPQHF
- - TRBJ2-3 TRBV4-3 TGCGCCAGCAGCCACCGCGAGACAGATACGCAGTATTTT CASSHRETDTQYF
- TRBD1 TRBJ1-1 TRBV27 TGTGCCAGCAGTACAGGGGTGGCTGAAGCTTTCTTT CASSTGVAEAFF
- - TRBJ2-1 TRBV4-1 TGCGCCAGCAGCCAAGTTACGACGAGCTCCTACAATGAGCAGTTCTTC CASSQVTTSSYNEQFF
- TRBD1 TRBJ1-1 TRBV5-1 TGCGCCAGCAGCTCGGGACAGGGAGGTATTGGAGCTTTCTTT CASSSGQGGIGAFF
- TRBD2 TRBJ2-1 TRBV11-3 TGTGCCAGCAGCTCCATAACGGGAGGGGTGAGTTGGGATGAGCAGTTCTTC CASSSITGGVSWDEQFF
- TRBD1 TRBJ2-7 TRBV7-7 TGTGCTAGCAGCCCGGGACAGGAGAGCTCCTACGAGCAGTACTTC CASSPGQESSYEQYF
few TRBD1 TRBJ1-1 TRBV29-1 TGCAGCGTTGACAGATCTGCGACAGGGGGCAAATTGAACACTGAAGCTTTCTTT CSVDRSATGGKLNTEAFF
- TRBD1 TRBJ1-4 TRBV29-1 TGCAGCGCGACAGGACAGGGGGCTTCAACTAATGAAAAACTGTTTTTT CSATGQGASTNEKLFF
- TRBD1 TRBJ2-1 TRBV27 TGTGCCAGCAGTCTGGGGACAGGGGGCTACAATGAGCAGTTCTTC CASSLGTGGYNEQFF
- - TRBJ1-1 TRBV11-2 TGTGCCAGCAGCGACCGGAGGGGGGGTACTGAAGCTTTCTTT CASSDRRGGTEAFF
- - TRBJ2-1 TRBV7-9 TGTGCCCCCAGGCCGGAGGGTGCGCTCGACGATGAGCAGTTCTTC CAPRPEGALDDEQFF